This entry lists 7 T cell receptor beta chains sequenced from one sample in a study of a mutant IDH1 vaccine in newly diagnosed glioma. TCRdb's table, derived via immunoSEQ multiplex PCR, lists solely in-frame clones and lacks some. The table lists approximately 56,000 clones, roughly 61% of them singletons. The antigens these receptors bind are not known. Time point given: week 47, end of study. Doses comprised 300 ug of mutant IDH1 20-mer peptide each, plus topical imiquimod. The input for sequencing was peripheral blood mononuclear cells (PBMCs), taken from a glioma patient whose treatment included an IDH1 peptide vaccine. These receptors originate from a man in his forties with glioma. Some clones in this sample may be carry-over from other donors' samples.

V usage is TRBV30 and J usage is TRBJ2-2, with D tentatively TRBD1 (5 bases). The V gene lost 0 bases and the J gene lost 6 bases, with 14 bases spanning the gap. Germline CDR1 GTSNPN, CDR2 SVGIG (reference sequence). This CDR3 contains 15 residues. CDR3 DNA: TGTGCCTGGAGTGTATTTCTTTTGGGGCCCGGGGAGCTGTTTTTT. This translates into CAWSVFLLGPGELFF.

The chain is built from TRBV5-6 and TRBJ1-2; 7 bases fit TRBD1. CDR1 is SGHDT, CDR2 YYEEEE, per germline. V dropped 4 bases and J dropped 7; count of bases not matched to a gene: 13. The CDR3 has 15 residues. This chain's CDR3 is CASSGRDSPAGGYTF. CDR3 sequence (DNA): TGTGCCAGCAGCGGCAGGGACAGCCCTGCTGGTGGCTACACCTTC.

The chain recombines TRBV2 with TRBJ1-2; D remains unclear. Germline V gene sequence: CDR1 SNHLY, CDR2 FYNNEI. The V and J ends lost 3 bases and 6 bases respectively, with 20 bases between them. This CDR3 is 16 amino acids long. CDR3 bases: TGTGCCAGCAGTGACGAAGTTTATGTACCCCTTAATGGCTACACCTTC. It is translated as CASSDEVYVPLNGYTF.

The chain combines TRBV18 with TRBJ1-1; 7 bases align to TRBD1. The trim removed 4 bases at V and 3 bases at J, leaving 5 bases unmatched. The CDR3 length is 14 residues. Germline V gene data show CDR1 as KGHSH and CDR2 as LQKENI. Written as DNA, the CDR3 is TGTGCCAGCTCACAACAGGGGTTGGACACTGAAGCTTTCTTT. Its protein is CASSQQGLDTEAFF.

This clone was observed once. CDR3 bases: TGTGCCAGCAGTCGGGACAGTTTATACGAGCAGTACTTC. Translating gives CASSRDSLYEQYF. The rearrangement uses TRBV2 and TRBJ2-7, with TRBD1 identical over 7 bases. Germline CDR1 SNHLY, CDR2 FYNNEI. The CDR3 contains 13 residues. V lost 5 bases and J lost 4; bases outside the gene matches: 5.

This clone was counted once. J is TRBJ2-6 and V is TRBV15, with D uncertain. Germline loops: CDR1 LNHNV, CDR2 YYDKDF (reference sequence). CDR3 length: 15 residues. Trimming removed 0 bases at V and 2 bases at J, with 5 bases between. CDR3 nucleotides: TGTGCCACCAGCAGAGAGGGGACTGGGGCCAACGTCCTGACTTTC. Translated: CATSREGTGANVLTF.

The chain has TRBV5-1 and TRBJ1-1, with a tentative D call TRBD1 (5 bases). Trimming removed 0 bases at V and 5 bases at J, with 11 bases between. Germline CDR1 is SGHRS and CDR2 is YFSETQ. CDR3 length: 14 amino acids. CDR3 amino acids: CASSLGGWGTEAFF. CDR3 DNA sequence: TGCGCCAGCAGCTTGGGGGGGTGGGGGACTGAAGCTTTCTTT.